This TCR beta chain was recovered during a study of blood T cell repertoires in COVID-19. Study at large: T cells, B-cell-depleted T cells, or PBMCs provided the cDNA or gDNA that served as material.

The CDR3 totals 13 residues. Germline CDR1 reads KGHDR; CDR2 reads SFDVKD. V was pared by 9 bases and J by 7 bases, with 15 bases between. This table comes from immunoSEQ multiplex PCR, and its TCRdb copy is limited to in-frame clones, with some not included. The sample consists of more than 250,000 clones, approximately 82% of them appearing once. The material sequenced was PBMCs or T cells enriched from blood (not recorded which). This chain joins TRBV24-1 and TRBJ2-1; TRBD2 might be the D (5 bases). The source is a man aged 35 to 55 who had been exposed to COVID-19. The CDR3 region is CATCPADNNEQFF. The DNA of the CDR3 is TGTGCCACCTGCCCAGCGGATAATAATGAGCAGTTCTTC.